The sequence of this T cell receptor beta chain was determined in a study of T-cell memory formation after mild COVID-19. Findings and limits, study-wide: While clones contracting from day 15 to 85 were balanced between CD4 and CD8, later expanders leaned CD4+. Clones which contracted sat mainly in CM and EM if CD4+, and in EMRA if CD8+. Second-wave clones with a day 37 peak had unconfirmed SARS-CoV-2 specificity.

This clonotype was seen more than once but under ten times. The antigen remains undetermined. TCRalpha and TCRbeta libraries used 5'RACE with constant-segment primers and UMIs. TCRdb processed the 5' RACE reads anew with MiXCR; each CDR3 protein has one entry. Here the sample spans around 310,000 distinct CDR3 sequences, 15% being singletons. The ends were cut back, 4 bases at V and 2 bases at J, with 11 bases in the middle. The CDR3 is made up of 14 amino acids. Germline CDR1 SGHDT, CDR2 YYEEEE. The source of this sequence is a man aged 18 to 30 who had mild COVID-19 (a few samples of this study predate the infection). Cell type and time point are not known. Material: PBMCs or a T cell subset sorted from them (not recorded which). V and J are TRBV5-6 and TRBJ2-3; the D is unclear. The CDR3 coding sequence is TGTGCCAGCAGCCCTGCCTCGACCACAGATACGCAGTATTTT. Translation gives CASSPASTTDTQYF.